One sample yielded the 32 T cell receptor beta chains listed below, sequenced in a study of siplizumab effects on memory and regulatory T cells (dated by TCRdb to about 2019). Library creation used the immunoSEQ multiplex PCR assay. TCRdb took this table from immuneACCESS and kept in-frame rearrangements with V and J called. Such tables lack part of the clones; where checked against another copy, unresolved V genes explain under half of the gap, and the rest is unexplained. A total of about 100,000 clones appear in this sample, roughly 94% of them only once. The ten largest account for 1% to 1.5% of the sample. Sequencing input: non-Treg CD4+ T cells sorted from blood. This sample's cell subset or site label indicates: FACS-sorted unstimulated CD4+ non-regulatory T cells. The source is a human donor in good health.

The chain has TRBV27 and TRBJ2-1, with 8 positions matching TRBD1. Germline CDR1 is MNHEY and CDR2 is SMNVEV (reference sequence). This CDR3 spans 18 amino acids. V was pared by 5 bases and J by 7 bases, with 19 bases of the junction left unmatched. The CDR3 loop reads CASSRYQTRDRLSNEQFF. The CDR3 nucleotides are TGTGCCAGCAGTCGATACCAAACCCGGGACAGGTTATCAAATGAGCAGTTCTTC.

This clone was observed a few times. V usage is TRBV18 and J usage is TRBJ1-1, with D perhaps matching TRBD1 (5 bases). CDR3 size: 14 residues. CDR1 KGHSH and CDR2 LQKENI come from the germline V gene. With 5 bases removed from V and 1 base from J, the gap between germline ends came to 11 bases. CDR3 sequence: CASSRLTENTEAFF. The CDR3 bases are TGTGCCAGCTCAAGGTTGACAGAGAACACTGAAGCTTTCTTT.

In this sample, this clone turned up once. The rearrangement links TRBV30 to TRBJ1-4; 7 bases are shared with TRBD1. The CDR3 is made up of 14 amino acids. The V gene end was trimmed by 6 bases and the J gene end by 3 bases; junction bases not matched to a gene: 7. Germline V lookup: CDR1 GTSNPN, CDR2 SVGIG (reference sequence). CDR3 DNA: TGTGCCTGTACCGGGACAGATCCTAATGAAAAACTGTTTTTT. It encodes CACTGTDPNEKLFF.

CDR3: CASSDRDSHVGANVLTF. The CDR3 DNA is TGTGCCAGCAGTGATCGGGACAGCCATGTGGGGGCCAACGTCCTGACTTTC. The chain combines TRBV2 with TRBJ2-6; 7 positions match TRBD1. CDR1 is SNHLY, CDR2 FYNNEI, per germline. Unmatched junction bases numbered 9, after V lost 3 bases and J lost 4 bases. The CDR3 contains 17 residues.

The chain carries TRBV28 and TRBJ1-3; no firm D call. CDR1 and CDR2 (germline): MDHEN, SYDVKM. The CDR3 consists of 15 residues. Deletions cut 5 bases from V and 0 bases from J, with 11 bases between. The CDR3: CASSPGDYSGNTIYF. The CDR3 DNA follows: TGTGCCAGCAGTCCCGGGGATTACTCTGGAAACACCATATATTTT.

The rearrangement links TRBV5-8 to TRBJ1-5, with unresolved D. Germline CDR1 reads SGHTS; CDR2 reads YDEGEE. Trimming took 0 bases from V and 6 from J, leaving 4 bases between them. CDR3 length equals 12 residues. The CDR3 nucleotides are TGTGCCAGCAGCTTGGTAACTCAGCCCCAGCATTTT. The encoded protein is CASSLVTQPQHF.

The chain has TRBV14 and TRBJ2-7; 10 bases match TRBD2. The CDR3 contains 17 residues. J was trimmed by 4 bases and V by 1 base; bases with no gene match: 10. Germline V CDR1 and CDR2: SGHDN, FVKESK. The CDR3 DNA reads as TGTGCCAGCAGCCAAGGATCCCGACTAGCGGGTTTTTACGAGCAGTACTTC. This translates into CASSQGSRLAGFYEQYF.

CDR3 amino acids: CASSPLEASYEQYF. Here the CDR3 DNA reads TGTGCCAGCTCACCACTCGAAGCCTCCTACGAGCAGTACTTC. The chain employs TRBV18 and TRBJ2-7, with D unclear. Germline CDR1 is KGHSH and CDR2 is LQKENI. This CDR3 is built from 14 residues. The V and J ends lost 1 base and 0 bases respectively, with 7 bases between them.

The gene calls are TRBV27 and TRBJ2-2, with D possibly TRBD2 on 5 matching bases. The CDR3 has 13 residues. Germline loops: CDR1 MNHEY, CDR2 SMNVEV (reference sequence). V was cut by 7 bases and J by 6 bases, with 12 bases left in between. The CDR3 DNA sequence: TGTGCCAGCACGCGGGTCCCCGCCGGGGAGCTGTTTTTT. The encoded protein is CASTRVPAGELFF.

J is TRBJ2-2 and V is TRBV28, with 8 bases fitting TRBD2. The germline CDR1 and CDR2 sequences are MDHEN and SYDVKM. The CDR3 has 14 residues. Germline trimming cut 10 bases from V and 5 bases from J; bases unmatched to any gene: 9. In nucleotides, the CDR3 is TGTGCCATCAAGACGGTAGCGGGAACCGGGGAGCTGTTTTTT. Translation: CAIKTVAGTGELFF.

The chain uses TRBV18 and TRBJ2-7; D not certain. CDR3 length equals 17 residues. Trimming removed 0 bases at V and 0 bases at J, with 15 bases between. The germline V gene has CDR1 KGHSH and CDR2 LQKENI. CDR3 sequence reads: CASSPPGSTFPSYEQYF. CDR3 sequence (DNA): TGTGCCAGCTCACCACCCGGGTCAACTTTTCCCTCCTACGAGCAGTACTTC.

This sequence joins TRBV6-5 and TRBJ1-2; weak D call: TRBD1 (5 bases). The germline V gene encodes CDR1 MNHEY and CDR2 SVGAGI. The CDR3 is 13 residues long. V gave up 4 bases and J gave up 4 bases, with 10 bases separating them. The CDR3 region has the DNA TGTGCCAGCAGTTTGACGGACACCTATGGCTACACCTTC. Translating gives CASSLTDTYGYTF.

A single count supports this clone. This chain joins TRBV19 and TRBJ2-1, with TRBD2 identical over 8 bases. Losses at the gene ends were 8 bases for V and 10 bases for J; bases not matched to a gene: 16. The CDR3 consists of 15 residues. The germline gives CDR1 LNHDA, CDR2 SQIVND (reference sequence). CDR3 amino acids: CASGAGTRVIGEQFF. The CDR3 DNA reads as TGTGCCAGTGGAGCCGGGACTAGAGTCATCGGGGAGCAGTTCTTC.

The CDR3 DNA follows: TGTGCCAGCAGCTCCTGGAAGGGGGGGCAGCCCCAGCATTTT. The encoded protein is CASSSWKGGQPQHF. The J gene is TRBJ1-5, the V gene TRBV5-6; weak D call: TRBD1 (6 bases). Trimming stripped 3 bases from V and 7 bases from J, with 14 bases between. The CDR3 sequence is 14 residues long. Germline CDR1 SGHDT, CDR2 YYEEEE.

This sequence joins TRBV19 and TRBJ2-7; a possible D gene is TRBD2 (6 bases). The V and J ends lost 5 bases and 2 bases respectively, with 13 bases between them. The CDR3 sequence is 14 residues long. Germline lookup yields CDR1 LNHDA and CDR2 SQIVND (reference sequence). The CDR3 sequence is CASSPLSGAYEQYF. As DNA, the CDR3 is TGTGCCAGTAGTCCCCTTAGCGGCGCCTACGAGCAGTACTTC.

The V call is TRBV7-6, the J call TRBJ2-3; D unresolved. The CDR3 covers 13 residues. Germline CDR1 and CDR2: SGHVS and FNYEAQ. V shed 1 base and J shed 3 bases, with 5 bases lying between them. For the CDR3, the DNA is TGTGCCAGCAGCTTAGGTTCGACAGATACGCAGTATTTT. This encodes CASSLGSTDTQYF.

The V and J genes are TRBV28 and TRBJ2-4; D assignment may be TRBD1 or TRBD2 (5 bases each). Germline lookup yields CDR1 MDHEN and CDR2 SYDVKM. Trimming removed 6 bases from V and 15 bases from J, with 24 bases in between. The CDR3 sequence is 14 residues long. The CDR3 loop reads CASRQSPQAGTWYF. Written as DNA, the CDR3 is TGTGCCAGCAGACAATCTCCACAGGCGGGTACATGGTACTTC. Together with reference TRBV28 and TRBJ2-4, the CDR3 gives the full variable domain: DVKVTQSSRYLVKRTGEKVFLECVQDMDHENMFWYRQDPGLGLRLIYFSYDVKMKEKGDIPEGYSVSREKKERFSLILESASTNQTSMYLCASRQSPQAGTWYFGAGTRLSVL.

The CDR3 reads CASSSYNEQFF. CDR3 coding DNA: TGTGCCAGCTCTTCCTACAATGAGCAGTTCTTC. The rearrangement uses TRBV28 and TRBJ2-1; no reliable D call. Trimming took 8 bases from V and 1 from J, leaving 3 bases between them. The CDR3 sequence is 11 residues long. Germline CDR1 reads MDHEN; CDR2 reads SYDVKM.

The chain joins TRBV5-4 to TRBJ2-1, with D possibly TRBD2 on 5 matching bases. Germline CDR1 SGHNT, CDR2 YYREEE (reference sequence). The CDR3 is 15 residues long. Trimming removed 4 bases at V and 5 bases at J, with 16 bases between. The CDR3 nucleotides read TGTGCCAGCAGCCCCACGGGATGGAGTCACAATGAGCAGTTCTTC. Its translation is CASSPTGWSHNEQFF.

The rearrangement uses TRBV7-9 and TRBJ2-1, with D perhaps TRBD2 (6 bases). Trimming cost V 4 bases and J 4 bases, with 26 bases left between them. Germline CDR1 and CDR2: SEHNR and FQNEAQ (reference sequence). CDR3 size: 19 residues. CDR3 nucleotides: TGTGCCAGCAGCTCGGCGGCAGTAGGGACTCCGGGGGATTACAATGAGCAGTTCTTC. Its protein product is CASSSAAVGTPGDYNEQFF.

This clone occurred once. This chain connects TRBV30 to TRBJ2-1; a weak D match, TRBD1 (5 bases). V was shortened by 0 bases and J by 10 bases, with 7 bases between the two germline ends. CDR3 length: 11 amino acids. In germline, CDR1 is GTSNPN, CDR2 SVGIG (reference sequence). The CDR3 loop is CAWSVGAEQFF. The CDR3 DNA reads TGTGCCTGGAGTGTAGGGGCAGAGCAGTTCTTC.

This rearrangement joins TRBV27 to TRBJ2-1; D may be TRBD2 (7 bases). The CDR3 contains 17 residues. V was trimmed by 3 bases and J by 2 bases, leaving 17 bases between them. Germline assignment: CDR1 MNHEY and CDR2 SMNVEV (reference sequence). This CDR3 is CASSFRGRGFPYNEQFF. CDR3 nucleotides: TGTGCCAGCAGTTTCCGGGGGAGGGGGTTCCCCTACAATGAGCAGTTCTTC.

The rearrangement uses TRBV6-1 and TRBJ2-1; D is tentatively TRBD1 or TRBD2 (5 bases each). V was pared by 10 bases and J by 4 bases, with 20 bases between. The CDR3 has 15 amino acids. Germline V gives CDR1 MNHNS, CDR2 SASEGT. The CDR3 sequence: CATSPGRWTYNEQFF. The CDR3 nucleotides are TGTGCCACCTCCCCGGGACGTTGGACTTACAATGAGCAGTTCTTC.

V gene TRBV5-6 combines with J gene TRBJ1-6; D is undetermined. With 5 bases removed from V and 10 bases from J, the gap between germline ends came to 25 bases. Germline values: CDR1 SGHDT, CDR2 YYEEEE. CDR3 length equals 17 residues. The CDR3 DNA is TGTGCCAGCAGGTCGAATGGGGTCGGGGTGTCGAGCTCACCCCTCCACTTT. This sequence encodes CASRSNGVGVSSSPLHF. Complete variable domain (other parts from reference TRBV5-6 and TRBJ1-6): DAGVTQSPTHLIKTRGQQVTLRCSPKSGHDTVSWYQQALGQGPQFIFQYYEEEERQRGNFPDRFSGHQFPNYSSELNVNALLLGDSALYLCASRSNGVGVSSSPLHFGNGTRLTVT.

The V call is TRBV28, the J call TRBJ2-7; maybe TRBD2 (7 bases). The V end was cut by 5 bases, the J end by 1 base, with 18 bases between. CDR3 size: 16 residues. Germline V gene sequence: CDR1 MDHEN, CDR2 SYDVKM. The DNA of the CDR3 is TGTGCCAGCAGTGTGGGAGTAGGGGGAGGGTCCTACGAGCAGTACTTC. Translated, it gives CASSVGVGGGSYEQYF.

This chain joins TRBV27 and TRBJ2-6, with D unclear. The CDR3 runs 13 residues. Germline lookup yields CDR1 MNHEY and CDR2 SMNVEV (reference sequence). V gave up 5 bases and J gave up 0 bases, with 2 bases separating them. This chain's CDR3 is CASSLSGANVLTF. The CDR3 DNA is TGTGCCAGCAGTCTCTCTGGGGCCAACGTCCTGACTTTC.

This clone was found once. The chain carries TRBV28 and TRBJ1-5; D is perhaps TRBD1 (5 bases). Per germline, CDR1 MDHEN and CDR2 SYDVKM. The CDR3 is 14 amino acids. V was trimmed by 6 bases and J by 3 bases, leaving 12 bases between them. CDR3 nucleotides: TGTGCCAGCAGCACTGACAGATTCAATCAGCCCCAGCATTTT. As protein: CASSTDRFNQPQHF.

This sequence joins TRBV5-4 and TRBJ1-5; D is possibly TRBD1 (5 bases). Germline values: CDR1 SGHNT, CDR2 YYREEE (reference sequence). The CDR3 is 14 amino acids. V was trimmed by 0 bases and J by 7 bases, leaving 11 bases between them. The CDR3 region has the DNA TGTGCCAGCAGCTTGGGCGGGGGTGACCAGCCCCAGCATTTT. Protein product: CASSLGGGDQPQHF.

The genes are TRBV7-9 and TRBJ1-2; no reliable D call. V was clipped by 6 bases and J by 8 bases, with 16 bases between them. Germline V lookup: CDR1 SEHNR, CDR2 FQNEAQ (reference sequence). This CDR3 contains 13 residues. CDR3 sequence reads: CASSLNPRVGYTF. The DNA of the CDR3 is TGTGCCAGCAGTTTAAACCCACGGGTAGGCTACACCTTC.

This clone was detected once. The rearrangement links TRBV18 to TRBJ2-1, with 7 bases that match TRBD2. Germline V gives CDR1 KGHSH, CDR2 LQKENI. This CDR3 spans 19 amino acids. J lost 7 bases, V lost 2 bases, and 20 bases had no gene match. The CDR3 protein is CASSPRTLMGGGQSNEQFF. CDR3 nucleotide sequence: TGTGCCAGCTCACCAAGAACGCTTATGGGCGGGGGTCAAAGTAATGAGCAGTTCTTC. Drawing the rest from reference TRBV18 and TRBJ2-1, the complete variable domain is NAGVMQNPRHLVRRRGQEARLRCSPMKGHSHVYWYRQLPEEGLKFMVYLQKENIIDESGMPKERFSAEFPKEGPSILRIQQVVRGDSAAYFCASSPRTLMGGGQSNEQFFGPGTRLTVL.

The chain employs TRBV5-1 and TRBJ1-1; D perhaps matches TRBD1 (5 bases). From germline, CDR1 is SGHRS and CDR2 YFSETQ. V was trimmed by 2 bases and J by 7 bases, leaving 12 bases between them. The CDR3 has 13 amino acids. CDR3 in amino acids: CASSFRDPVEAFF. CDR3 bases: TGCGCCAGCAGCTTCCGGGACCCCGTTGAAGCTTTCTTT.

The rearrangement links TRBV7-9 to TRBJ1-1; no firm D call. V was cut by 5 bases and J by 1 base, with 14 bases left in between. The CDR3 is made up of 15 amino acids. From germline, CDR1 is SEHNR and CDR2 FQNEAQ (reference sequence). The CDR3 DNA is TGTGCCAGCAGCGGCCGAACCACAGCGAACACTGAAGCTTTCTTT. Protein: CASSGRTTANTEAFF.